A single sample gave rise to the 20 T cell receptor beta chains below, sequenced in a study of cytomegalovirus exposure and HLA in healthy donors. Researchers ran the PCR with 60 Vbeta and 13 Jbeta primers. Assay: immunoSEQ multiplex PCR; the TCRdb copy retains only in-frame clones and omits some. The listing records about 210,000 clones. Material for sequencing was PBMCs. The receptors here all came from a woman in her 30s in good health and CMV-seropositive.

The V gene is TRBV4-1, the J gene TRBJ1-1; 7 bases are a match to TRBD1. The V segment lost 5 bases and the J segment 4 bases; nucleotides outside the gene matches: 10. Germline CDR1 is MGHRA and CDR2 is YSYEKL. This CDR3 region has 15 residues. The chain's CDR3 is CASSTQGEVGTEAFF. In DNA, the CDR3 is TGCGCCAGCAGCACCCAGGGGGAAGTTGGCACTGAAGCTTTCTTT.

The chain has TRBV10-3 and TRBJ1-2, with TRBD1 as a possible D gene (5 bases). Germline V lookup: CDR1 ENHRY, CDR2 SYGVKD. The V end lost 2 bases, the J end lost 3 bases, and 13 bases lay between the germline ends. This CDR3 is 15 amino acids long. In nucleotides, the CDR3 is TGTGCCATCAGTGAGGGGACTTCCGGACACTATGGCTACACCTTC. Residues: CAISEGTSGHYGYTF.

The CDR3 DNA follows: TGTGCCAGCAGCAAGCGGACGAACTACAATGAGCAGTTCTTC. Translating it yields CASSKRTNYNEQFF. The V and J genes are TRBV6-5 and TRBJ2-1; possible D gene TRBD2, 5 bases. This CDR3 has 14 residues. Trimming pared 6 bases from V and 3 bases from J, leaving 12 bases between. Germline CDR1 is MNHEY and CDR2 is SVGAGI.

This chain links TRBV5-4 with TRBJ2-5; TRBD1 matches 10 bases. The ends lost 4 bases at V and 4 bases at J; junction bases unmatched: 10. Germline V CDR1 and CDR2: SGHNT, YYREEE (reference sequence). The CDR3 has 16 amino acids. The CDR3: CASSLAGQGSRETQYF. The CDR3 region has the DNA TGTGCCAGCAGCCTCGCGGGACAGGGGTCACGAGAGACCCAGTACTTC. The whole variable domain, filled in from reference TRBV5-4 and TRBJ2-5, reads ETGVTQSPTHLIKTRGQQVTLRCSSQSGHNTVSWYQQALGQGPQFIFQYYREEENGRGNFPPRFSGLQFPNYSSELNVNALELDDSALYLCASSLAGQGSRETQYFGPGTRLLVL.

This chain connects TRBV6-5 to TRBJ1-5, with TRBD1 matching over 7 bases. The CDR3 spans 12 residues. The V and J ends lost 4 bases and 8 bases, in that order; junction bases with no gene match: 2. The germline V gene has CDR1 MNHEY and CDR2 SVGAGI. The CDR3 DNA follows: TGTGCCAGCAGTTCTGGACAGGAGCCCCAGCATTTT. Translating gives CASSSGQEPQHF.

The CDR3, as DNA: TGCAGCGTTCCGGGACAGGGCATATACGAGCAGTACTTC. The encoded protein is CSVPGQGIYEQYF. The chain links TRBV29-1 to TRBJ2-7; 9 bases line up with TRBD1. The CDR3 consists of 13 residues. Germline CDR1 is SQVTM and CDR2 is ANQGSEA. Unmatched junction bases numbered 6, after V lost 5 bases and J lost 4 bases.

The genes are TRBV6-5 and TRBJ2-2; 8 positions match TRBD1. Germline V gene lookup returns CDR1 MNHEY and CDR2 SVGAGI. J was trimmed by 6 bases and V by 5 bases; bases with no gene match: 5. The CDR3 length is 14 residues. The DNA for the CDR3 is TGTGCCAGCAGTCAGGGACAGGCGGCCGGGGAGCTGTTTTTT. This gives the protein CASSQGQAAGELFF.

The chain links TRBV4-2 to TRBJ2-1; D call uncertain. The CDR3 has 15 residues. The V gene's germline CDR1 is LGHNA and CDR2 YNFKEQ. The V and J ends lost 4 bases and 4 bases respectively, with 14 bases between them. CDR3 nucleotide sequence: TGTGCCAGCAGCCTACATATTGACAAGTACAATGAGCAGTTCTTC. It encodes CASSLHIDKYNEQFF.

V and J are TRBV5-8 and TRBJ1-5, with TRBD1 identical over 8 bases. Unmatched junction bases numbered 10, after V lost 2 bases and J lost 3 bases. The CDR3 totals 17 residues. Germline values: CDR1 SGHTS, CDR2 YDEGEE. As DNA, the CDR3 is TGTGCCAGCAGCTTTTTCGGACAGGGCACAACCAATCAGCCCCAGCATTTT. This sequence encodes CASSFFGQGTTNQPQHF.

V is TRBV28 and J is TRBJ1-2; tentative D call: TRBD1 (5 bases). CDR1 is MDHEN and CDR2 is SYDVKM in the germline V gene. This CDR3 spans 18 amino acids. V was clipped by 4 bases and J by 5 bases, with 26 bases between them. Written as DNA, the CDR3 is TGTGCCAGCAGTTCCTCAGACCCCGCAGGGATACCCTTTTATGGCTACACCTTC. Its protein is CASSSSDPAGIPFYGYTF.

The chain is built from TRBV28 and TRBJ2-3; D is perhaps TRBD1 (6 bases). Trimming took 7 bases from V and 1 from J, leaving 12 bases between them. Germline CDR1 reads MDHEN; CDR2 reads SYDVKM. The length of the CDR3 is 14 residues. This CDR3 is CASTNEGGTDTQYF. CDR3 coding DNA: TGTGCCAGCACTAACGAGGGGGGCACAGATACGCAGTATTTT.

The J gene is TRBJ2-3, the V gene TRBV7-6, with no clear D. Trimming pared 0 bases from V and 5 bases from J, leaving 6 bases between. The CDR3 is 13 amino acids. CDR1 SGHVS and CDR2 FNYEAQ come from the germline V gene. Here the CDR3 DNA reads TGTGCCAGCAGCTTAGCGACATTAGATACGCAGTATTTT. This gives the protein CASSLATLDTQYF. Looking up the rest from reference TRBV7-6 and TRBJ2-3 gives the full variable domain: GAGVSQSPRYKVTKRGQDVALRCDPISGHVSLYWYRQALGQGPEFLTYFNYEAQQDKSGLPNDRFSAERPEGSISTLTIQRTEQRDSAMYRCASSLATLDTQYFGPGTRLTVL.

The V gene is TRBV18, the J gene TRBJ1-4; D unclear. CDR1 and CDR2 from the germline V gene are KGHSH and LQKENI. V was clipped by 3 bases and J by 10 bases, with 12 bases between them. The CDR3 loop spans 13 amino acids. Here the CDR3 DNA reads TGTGCCAGCTCACCGGGTCTAGAGGGAAAACTGTTTTTT. This gives the protein CASSPGLEGKLFF.

This sequence joins TRBV28 and TRBJ2-7; possibly TRBD2 for D (5 bases). The germline gives CDR1 MDHEN, CDR2 SYDVKM. V was shortened by 7 bases and J by 2 bases, with 18 bases between the two germline ends. The CDR3 runs to 15 residues. The CDR3 DNA reads TGTGCCAGCAAAATCCCCGGCGGGCCAGCCTACGAGCAGTACTTC. This translates into CASKIPGGPAYEQYF.

The chain is built from TRBV28 and TRBJ1-2; the match to TRBD1 covers 9 bases. This CDR3 region has 12 residues. The J segment lost 8 bases and the V segment lost 6 bases, leaving 4 bases of the junction unmatched. Germline V gene sequence: CDR1 MDHEN, CDR2 SYDVKM. The CDR3 nucleotides are TGTGCCAGCAGCCTGACAGGGGGAGGCTACACCTTC. Translated: CASSLTGGGYTF.

The chain employs TRBV9 and TRBJ2-1; the match to TRBD2 covers 9 bases. Trimming took 3 bases from V and 4 from J; bases not matched to a gene: 5. Germline V gene data show CDR1 as SGDLS and CDR2 as YYNGEE. This CDR3 is built from 15 residues. CDR3 nucleotides: TGTGCCAGCAGCGCGGGACTAGCCCTGTACAATGAGCAGTTCTTC. Translation: CASSAGLALYNEQFF.

CDR3 nucleotides: TGTGCCAGCAGCTACTTGCGACGCCTCGGCGGGTACAATGAGCAGTTCTTC. Amino acids: CASSYLRRLGGYNEQFF. The V and J genes are TRBV5-6 and TRBJ2-1, with D possibly matching TRBD2 (5 bases). CDR1 and CDR2 (germline): SGHDT, YYEEEE. Trimming removed 3 bases from V and 4 bases from J, with 20 bases in between. The CDR3 contains 17 residues.

The chain links TRBV19 to TRBJ1-3, with D hard to call. V shed 3 bases and J shed 11 bases, with 8 bases lying between them. The CDR3 is 11 residues long. Per the germline V gene, CDR1 is LNHDA and CDR2 is SQIVND (reference sequence). CDR3 DNA: TGTGCCAGTAGTATGATGAGGGCCATATATTTT. Amino acid sequence: CASSMMRAIYF.

This rearrangement joins TRBV7-9 to TRBJ2-5; D is unclear. There are 16 residues in the CDR3. Germline CDR1 reads SEHNR; CDR2 reads FQNEAQ (reference sequence). V lost 1 base and J 0 bases, leaving 12 bases between the germline ends. The CDR3 nucleotides read TGTGCCAGCAGCTTAGGAGACACAGTGTACCAAGAGACCCAGTACTTC. Its translation: CASSLGDTVYQETQYF.

The chain joins TRBV2 to TRBJ2-3; the D gene is possibly TRBD2 (6 bases). The CDR3 has 13 amino acids. The V and J ends lost 3 bases and 13 bases respectively, with 17 bases between them. In germline, CDR1 is SNHLY, CDR2 FYNNEI. As DNA, the CDR3 is TGTGCCAGCAGTGAGACAAGCCCAACGGGGGAGTATTTT. Translation gives CASSETSPTGEYF. The variable domain in full, completed from reference TRBV2 and TRBJ2-3, reads EPEVTQTPSHQVTQMGQEVILRCVPISNHLYFYWYRQILGQKVEFLVSFYNNEISEKSEIFDDQFSVERPDGSNFTLKIRSTKLEDSAMYFCASSETSPTGEYFGPGTRLTVL.